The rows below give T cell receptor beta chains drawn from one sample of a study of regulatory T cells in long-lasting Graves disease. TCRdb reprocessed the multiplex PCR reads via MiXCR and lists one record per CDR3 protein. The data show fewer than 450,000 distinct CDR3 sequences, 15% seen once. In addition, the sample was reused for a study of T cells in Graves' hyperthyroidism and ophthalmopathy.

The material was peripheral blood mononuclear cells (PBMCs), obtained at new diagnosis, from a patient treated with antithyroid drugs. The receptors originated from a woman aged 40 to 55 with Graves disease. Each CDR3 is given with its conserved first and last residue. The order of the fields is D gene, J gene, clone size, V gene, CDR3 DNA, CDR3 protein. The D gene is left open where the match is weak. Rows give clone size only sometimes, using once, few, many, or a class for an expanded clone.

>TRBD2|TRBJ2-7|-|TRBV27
TGTGCCAGCAGCCAATCCCCTCTAGCGGGGGGAATCTACGAGCAGTACTTC
CASSQSPLAGGIYEQYF
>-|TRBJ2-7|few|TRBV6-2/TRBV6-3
TGTGCCAGCAGTTACCCCAGGTCCGAGCAGTACTTC
CASSYPRSEQYF
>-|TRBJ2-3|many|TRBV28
TGTGCCAGCAGTTTTGTGGAACTCACTAGCACAGATACGCAGTATTTT
CASSFVELTSTDTQYF
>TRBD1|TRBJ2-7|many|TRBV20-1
TGCAGTGCTAGAGATGGGGACAGGGGCATCGAGCAGTACTTC
CSARDGDRGIEQYF
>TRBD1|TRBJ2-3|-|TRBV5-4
TGTGCCAGCAGCACTAGGGGGCAGGCAGATACGCAGTATTTT
CASSTRGQADTQYF
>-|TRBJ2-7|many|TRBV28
TGTGCCAGCAGGGAGTCGGGGGAGCAGTACTTC
CASRESGEQYF
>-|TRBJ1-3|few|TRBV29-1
TGCAGCGTTGAAGGGTTTGGAAACACCATATATTTT
CSVEGFGNTIYF
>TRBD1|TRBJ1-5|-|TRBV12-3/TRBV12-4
TGTGCCAGCAGTCGCGACAGGGATCAGTGCCAGCATTTT
CASSRDRDQCQHF
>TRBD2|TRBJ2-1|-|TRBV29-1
TGCAGCGTTCGCACTCGGGCGGGAGTGGAGCAGTTCTTC
CSVRTRAGVEQFF
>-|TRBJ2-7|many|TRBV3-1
TGTGCCAGCAGCCATATGGACTACGAGCAGTACTTC
CASSHMDYEQYF
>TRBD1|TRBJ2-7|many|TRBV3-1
TGTGCCAGCAGCCGGGGACAGGGCCTCACCGAGCAGTACTTC
CASSRGQGLTEQYF
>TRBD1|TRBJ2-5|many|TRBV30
TGTGCCTGGAGTGGCCGGGACAGTAAAGAGACCCAGTACTTC
CAWSGRDSKETQYF
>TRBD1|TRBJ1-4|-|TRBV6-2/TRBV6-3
TGTGCCAGCAGTTACCCGGGACAGTCAAATGAAAAACTGTTTTTT
CASSYPGQSNEKLFF
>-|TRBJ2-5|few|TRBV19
TGTGCCAGTAGTATAGGTGTACGGCAGGGGCAAGAGACCCAGTACTTC
CASSIGVRQGQETQYF
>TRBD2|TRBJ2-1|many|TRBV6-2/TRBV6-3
TGTGCCAGCAGTTACTCGATGGCGGGAGGGCCGGGGGAGCAGTTCTTC
CASSYSMAGGPGEQFF
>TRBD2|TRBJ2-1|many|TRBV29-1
TGCAGCGTTCGAAGCGGGAGGCCTTACAATGAGCAGTTCTTC
CSVRSGRPYNEQFF
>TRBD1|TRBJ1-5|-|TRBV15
TGTGCCACCAGCAAAGTACAGGGGACCGCACGGCCCCAGCATTTT
CATSKVQGTARPQHF
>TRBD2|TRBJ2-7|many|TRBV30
TGTGCCTACACCGGGACTAACTACGAGCAGTACTTC
CAYTGTNYEQYF
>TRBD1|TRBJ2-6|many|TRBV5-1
TGCGCCATCAAACGCGCAGGGGGCTCTGGGGCCAACGTCCTGACTTTC
CAIKRAGGSGANVLTF
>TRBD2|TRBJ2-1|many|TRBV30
TGTGCCTGGACAGCGGGAGGGCCTTACCCCAAGTTCTTC
CAWTAGGPYPKFF
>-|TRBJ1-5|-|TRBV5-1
TGCGCCAGCAGCGAGGACACGAACGCCTTCCCCCAGCATTTT
CASSEDTNAFPQHF
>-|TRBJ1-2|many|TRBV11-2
TGTGCCAGCAGCGACTTTGGAGCTAACTATGGCTACACCTTC
CASSDFGANYGYTF
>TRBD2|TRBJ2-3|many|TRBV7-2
TGTGCCAGCAGCTTCACCGCGGGGGCAGATACGCAGTATTTT
CASSFTAGADTQYF
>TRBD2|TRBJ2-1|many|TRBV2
TGTGCCAGCAGTGAAGGAGTGGTAGCGGGACGGGGCAATGAGCAGTTCTTC
CASSEGVVAGRGNEQFF
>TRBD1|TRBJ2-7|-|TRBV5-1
TGCGCCAGCAGCGAGACAGGGATTGGGTCCTACGAGCAGTACTTC
CASSETGIGSYEQYF
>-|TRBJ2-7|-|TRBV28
TGTGCCAGCACCATCTCAGGACAACGCTACGAGCAGTACTTC
CASTISGQRYEQYF
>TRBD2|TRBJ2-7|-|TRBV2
TGTGCCAGGGGGAGCGGGAGGGCCTCCTGCGAGCAGTACTTC
CARGSGRASCEQYF
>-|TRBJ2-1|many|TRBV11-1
TGTGCCAGCAGCTTAGAGTCTTTCGGGGGAAATGAGCAGTTCTTC
CASSLESFGGNEQFF
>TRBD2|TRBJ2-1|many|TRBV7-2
TGTGCCAGCAGCTACGGGACTAGCGGGAGGGCCGATTGGGGCAATGAGCAGTTCTTC
CASSYGTSGRADWGNEQFF